The 26 T cell receptor beta chains presented below share a single source sample, sequenced in a study of blood T cell repertoires in COVID-19. Assay used: immunoSEQ multiplex PCR; TCRdb lists only in-frame clones, some missing. The data contain some 240,000 clones, roughly 80% of them seen just once; the ten biggest clones take up roughly a tenth. The sequencing input was peripheral blood. These receptors were obtained from a woman older than 75 with acute or convalescent COVID-19.

The CDR3 region is CASTSRSRVPEAFF. In nucleotides, the CDR3 is TGTGCCAGCACCTCAAGGAGCAGGGTACCTGAAGCTTTCTTT. The chain recombines TRBV3-1 (or the pseudogene TRBV3-2) with TRBJ1-1, with a tentative D call TRBD1 (5 bases). CDR3 size: 14 residues. Per germline, CDR1 LGHDT and CDR2 YNNKEL (reference sequence). Trimming took off 7 bases at V and 6 bases at J, with 18 bases between the two ends.

J is TRBJ1-1 and V is TRBV11-2, with D unresolved. V lost 5 bases, J lost 7 bases, and 14 bases lay in between. CDR3 length: 13 amino acids. CDR1 and CDR2 from the germline V gene are SGHAT and FQNNGV. As DNA, the CDR3 is TGTGCCAGCAGCCTGGAGTTTCGCGGTGAAGCTTTCTTT. Its translation: CASSLEFRGEAFF.

This sequence joins TRBV7-2 and TRBJ2-3, with 11 positions matching TRBD1. Per germline, CDR1 SGHTA and CDR2 FQGNSA. This CDR3 is 15 amino acids long. J lost 3 bases, V lost 3 bases, and 2 bases had no gene match. For the CDR3, the DNA is TGTGCCAGCAGCTTCCGGGACAGGGGGACAGATACGCAGTATTTT. Translated, it gives CASSFRDRGTDTQYF.

The chain recombines TRBV10-3 with TRBJ2-3; 14 bases agree with TRBD2. V was clipped by 5 bases and J by 4 bases; unmatched bases: 5. The CDR3 consists of 16 residues. Per germline, CDR1 ENHRY and CDR2 SYGVKD. This CDR3 reads CAISRGTSGGSDTQYF. Here the CDR3 DNA reads TGTGCCATCAGTCGTGGGACTAGCGGGGGATCAGATACGCAGTATTTT.

The chain employs TRBV28 and TRBJ1-1, with TRBD1 as a possible D gene (6 bases). This CDR3 contains 14 residues. The V end was cut by 7 bases, the J end by 2 bases, with 14 bases between. CDR1 and CDR2 from the germline V gene are MDHEN and SYDVKM. For the CDR3, the DNA is TGTGCCAGCACCGTTGGACAGATTAACACTGAAGCTTTCTTT. Translating gives CASTVGQINTEAFF.

The chain joins TRBV29-1 to TRBJ1-2, with 7 bases fitting TRBD1. CDR3 length: 17 residues. J gave up 0 bases and V 3 bases, and 13 bases lay outside the gene matches. CDR1 SQVTM and CDR2 ANQGSEA come from the germline V gene. In DNA, the CDR3 is TGCAGCGTTGACCTACCGGGACAGAGGGGCGCTAACTATGGCTACACCTTC. It codes for CSVDLPGQRGANYGYTF.

V usage is TRBV7-2 and J usage is TRBJ1-3; D is unresolved. The CDR3 runs to 14 residues. Germline values: CDR1 SGHTA, CDR2 FQGNSA. Trimming cost V 5 bases and J 5 bases, with 13 bases left between them. The CDR3 DNA reads TGTGCCAGCAGCCCAGGAGGGAGCCGAAACACCATATATTTT. Its protein is CASSPGGSRNTIYF.

J is TRBJ1-5 and V is TRBV9, with D possibly being TRBD1 (5 bases). The CDR3 extends over 14 amino acids. V dropped 4 bases and J dropped 4 bases, with 12 bases sitting between them. Germline V gene sequence: CDR1 SGDLS, CDR2 YYNGEE. CDR3: CASSPAGGNQPQHF. CDR3 sequence (DNA): TGTGCCAGCAGCCCTGCGGGGGGAAATCAGCCCCAGCATTTT.

The chain is built from TRBV19 and TRBJ2-7; TRBD2 agrees at 11 bases. Germline V gene lookup returns CDR1 LNHDA and CDR2 SQIVND (reference sequence). Trimming at V came to 1 base and at J to 3 bases, leaving 11 bases not matched to a gene. The CDR3 loop spans 18 amino acids. CDR3 DNA: TGTGCCAGTAGTATAGGCCTAGCGGGGGGCCGATTGGACTACGAGCAGTACTTC. It encodes CASSIGLAGGRLDYEQYF.

This rearrangement joins TRBV5-5 to TRBJ1-2; maybe TRBD1 (6 bases). This CDR3 spans 15 amino acids. The germline V gene has CDR1 SGHKS and CDR2 YYEKEE (reference sequence). V was clipped by 3 bases and J by 4 bases, with 16 bases between them. This CDR3 reads CASSYLAQGGYGYTF. The CDR3 nucleotides are TGTGCCAGCAGCTATCTCGCACAGGGTGGCTATGGCTACACCTTC.

This clone was picked up a small number of times. The J gene is TRBJ2-3, the V gene TRBV28; 9 bases are shared with TRBD1. Looked up from germline, CDR1 is MDHEN and CDR2 is SYDVKM. The CDR3 runs to 14 residues. V shed 4 bases and J 7 bases; nucleotides not matched to a gene: 6. The CDR3 loop is CASSSGQGINTQYF. CDR3 in DNA: TGTGCCAGCAGTTCCGGACAGGGGATTAATACGCAGTATTTT.

The rearrangement links TRBV9 to TRBJ2-3, with 11 bases lining up with TRBD2. The V segment lost 3 bases and the J segment 2 bases; nucleotides outside the gene matches: 14. Per germline, CDR1 SGDLS and CDR2 YYNGEE. The CDR3 has 19 amino acids. The CDR3 DNA reads as TGTGCCAGCAGCGGTCCATCGACTAGCGGGGTACATTACACAGATACGCAGTATTTT. This translates into CASSGPSTSGVHYTDTQYF.

This clone was picked up a small number of times. J is TRBJ2-7 and V is TRBV12-3 or TRBV12-4; D is possibly TRBD2 (5 bases). The CDR3 runs 12 residues. Trimming left V 5 bases short and J 6 bases short, with 11 bases between. CDR3 amino acids: CASSRGFREQYF. In DNA form, the CDR3 reads TGTGCCAGCAGTCGGGGTTTCCGCGAGCAGTACTTC.

V and J are TRBV28 and TRBJ2-7, with 10 nucleotides matching TRBD1. Germline loops: CDR1 MDHEN, CDR2 SYDVKM. The CDR3 totals 16 residues. J lost 4 bases, V lost 8 bases, and 14 bases had no gene match. The chain's CDR3 is CASPPGRGTGAYEQYF. Here the CDR3 DNA reads TGTGCCAGCCCCCCAGGTCGCGGGACAGGGGCTTACGAGCAGTACTTC.

V usage is TRBV7-2 and J usage is TRBJ2-3; 10 bases match TRBD2. The CDR3 runs 16 residues. Germline assignment: CDR1 SGHTA and CDR2 FQGNSA. Trimming removed 5 bases from V and 5 bases from J; junction bases left unmatched: 10. The chain's CDR3 is CASSPRVAGGVDTQYF. CDR3 nucleotides: TGTGCCAGCAGCCCCCGGGTAGCGGGGGGAGTAGATACGCAGTATTTT.

V usage is TRBV6-2 or TRBV6-3 and J usage is TRBJ1-1; perhaps TRBD1 as D (6 bases). The CDR3 sequence is 13 residues long. Germline assignment: CDR1 MNHEY and CDR2 SVGEGT. V was shortened by 5 bases and J by 4 bases, with 11 bases between the two germline ends. CDR3 loop: CASSHRQATEAFF. The CDR3 DNA sequence: TGTGCCAGCAGTCACCGACAGGCCACTGAAGCTTTCTTT.

CDR3 sequence (DNA): TGTGCCAGCAGTGAAAGGGGCAGAGACTATGGCTACACCTTC. This encodes CASSERGRDYGYTF. The chain joins TRBV2 to TRBJ1-2, with D perhaps TRBD1 (5 bases). Per the germline V gene, CDR1 is SNHLY and CDR2 is FYNNEI. The CDR3 spans 14 residues. Trimming shortened V by 2 bases and J by 3 bases, and 10 bases separated the two germline ends. Supplemented by reference TRBV2 and TRBJ1-2, the full variable domain reads EPEVTQTPSHQVTQMGQEVILRCVPISNHLYFYWYRQILGQKVEFLVSFYNNEISEKSEIFDDQFSVERPDGSNFTLKIRSTKLEDSAMYFCASSERGRDYGYTFGSGTRLTVV.

This clone was detected a few times. The gene calls are TRBV18 and TRBJ1-1; 8 bases match TRBD1. Germline V gene lookup returns CDR1 KGHSH and CDR2 LQKENI. With V trimmed by 0 bases and J by 6 bases, 9 bases remained unmatched. The CDR3 has 16 residues. The CDR3 DNA is TGTGCCAGCTCACCACCGGGACAGGTGAAGTCCTCTGAAGCTTTCTTT. It yields the protein CASSPPGQVKSSEAFF.

A few counts support this clone. The V and J genes are TRBV5-4 and TRBJ1-2; D gene ambiguous. Trimming stripped 0 bases from V and 8 bases from J, with 14 bases between. The CDR3 spans 14 residues. In germline, CDR1 is SGHNT, CDR2 YYREEE (reference sequence). For the CDR3, the DNA is TGTGCCAGCAGCTTGGGGGCAGCAACTCCGGGCTACACCTTC. As protein: CASSLGAATPGYTF. The whole variable domain, remainder taken from reference TRBV5-4 and TRBJ1-2, is ETGVTQSPTHLIKTRGQQVTLRCSSQSGHNTVSWYQQALGQGPQFIFQYYREEENGRGNFPPRFSGLQFPNYSSELNVNALELDDSALYLCASSLGAATPGYTFGSGTRLTVV.

The chain combines TRBV15 with TRBJ2-1, with TRBD2 identical over 11 bases. J was trimmed by 6 bases and V by 4 bases; bases with no gene match: 5. There are 15 residues in the CDR3. Germline V CDR1 and CDR2: LNHNV, YYDKDF (reference sequence). The CDR3 sequence: CATSNLAGGSNEQFF. CDR3 sequence (DNA): TGTGCCACCAGCAACCTAGCGGGGGGTAGCAATGAGCAGTTCTTC.

The rearrangement links TRBV3-1 (or the pseudogene TRBV3-2) to TRBJ2-7; D is unclear. This CDR3 is built from 14 residues. Looked up from germline, CDR1 is LGHDT and CDR2 is YNNKEL (reference sequence). Trimming stripped 1 base from V and 1 base from J, with 8 bases between. The CDR3 here is CASSQGPTSYEQYF. CDR3 nucleotide sequence: TGTGCCAGCAGCCAAGGCCCCACTTCCTACGAGCAGTACTTC.

This chain uses TRBV14 with TRBJ2-1, with D tentatively TRBD1 (7 bases). Germline values: CDR1 SGHDN, CDR2 FVKESK. The V end was cut by 1 base, the J end by 12 bases, with 16 bases between. The CDR3 sequence is 14 residues long. The CDR3 loop is CASSQARDRRVQFF. DNA of the CDR3: TGTGCCAGCAGCCAAGCGCGGGACAGAAGAGTGCAGTTCTTC.

The chain is built from TRBV5-4 and TRBJ2-7, with D possibly being TRBD1 (6 bases). Trimming pared 3 bases from V and 2 bases from J, leaving 12 bases between. Germline lookup yields CDR1 SGHNT and CDR2 YYREEE (reference sequence). The CDR3 is made up of 14 amino acids. The CDR3 protein is CASSSRQVPYEQYF. The CDR3 DNA reads TGTGCCAGCAGCTCCCGACAGGTACCCTACGAGCAGTACTTC.

This chain links TRBV28 with TRBJ2-2; D perhaps matches TRBD1 (6 bases). CDR3 length: 14 amino acids. The V and J ends lost 6 bases and 2 bases respectively, with 10 bases between them. Germline CDR1 is MDHEN and CDR2 is SYDVKM. The CDR3 region is CASRAGVNTGELFF. CDR3 DNA: TGTGCCAGCAGGGCAGGGGTTAACACCGGGGAGCTGTTTTTT.

This chain links TRBV5-1 with TRBJ1-1, with TRBD1 identical over 7 bases. CDR3 length: 15 amino acids. Germline V gene lookup returns CDR1 SGHRS and CDR2 YFSETQ. Unmatched junction bases numbered 11, after V lost 5 bases and J lost 4 bases. The CDR3 reads CASRRRDSGFTEAFF. In DNA form, the CDR3 reads TGCGCCAGCAGACGCCGGGACAGCGGGTTCACTGAAGCTTTCTTT.

The chain couples TRBV30 to TRBJ1-1, with D possibly being TRBD1 (5 bases). Germline V gene lookup returns CDR1 GTSNPN and CDR2 SVGIG (reference sequence). CDR3 length equals 13 residues. V lost 3 bases and J 1 base, leaving 9 bases between the germline ends. The chain's CDR3 is CAWSRQPNTEAFF. The CDR3, as DNA: TGTGCCTGGAGCCGACAGCCGAACACTGAAGCTTTCTTT.